Each of the 30 T cell receptor beta chains below was sequenced from the same sample in a study of blood T cell repertoires in COVID-19. Only in-frame clones appear in the TCRdb table, and some are missing; sequencing was by immunoSEQ multiplex PCR. The data hold under 250,000 clones, with 80% observed a single time. Material for sequencing was peripheral blood. Receptors were obtained from a human donor in a cohort sampled during active COVID-19.

CDR3 amino acids: CASSLGLAADNEQFF. Written as DNA, the CDR3 is TGTGCCAGCAGTTTAGGGCTAGCGGCCGACAATGAGCAGTTCTTC. This chain links TRBV28 with TRBJ2-1; 7 positions agree with TRBD2. This CDR3 is built from 15 residues. Germline-derived CDR1 and CDR2 are MDHEN and SYDVKM. The J segment lost 5 bases and the V segment lost 2 bases, leaving 6 bases of the junction unmatched. The variable domain in full, completed from reference TRBV28 and TRBJ2-1, reads DVKVTQSSRYLVKRTGEKVFLECVQDMDHENMFWYRQDPGLGLRLIYFSYDVKMKEKGDIPEGYSVSREKKERFSLILESASTNQTSMYLCASSLGLAADNEQFFGPGTRLTVL.

The chain joins TRBV28 to TRBJ2-3; TRBD2 aligns across 8 bases. Germline lookup yields CDR1 MDHEN and CDR2 SYDVKM. Unmatched junction bases numbered 11, after V lost 2 bases and J lost 4 bases. CDR3 size: 17 residues. The DNA for the CDR3 is TGTGCCAGCAGTTTACCACGGGAGGGCCTTTACGCAGATACGCAGTATTTT. Translation: CASSLPREGLYADTQYF.

This rearrangement joins TRBV2 to TRBJ2-7; 7 bases are a match to TRBD1. With V trimmed by 6 bases and J by 2 bases, 13 bases remained unmatched. Germline V gives CDR1 SNHLY, CDR2 FYNNEI. This CDR3 comprises 16 residues. The CDR3 is CASRSHPGTEAYEQYF. The CDR3 DNA sequence: TGTGCCAGCAGATCCCACCCCGGGACAGAAGCCTACGAGCAGTACTTC.

A single count supports this clone. The J gene is TRBJ1-1, the V gene TRBV7-3; perhaps TRBD1 as D (6 bases). Per the germline V gene, CDR1 is SGHTA and CDR2 is FQGTGA. V was trimmed by 1 base and J by 1 base, leaving 16 bases between them. The CDR3 has 17 amino acids. CDR3 sequence: CASSLRPRQDTNTEAFF. CDR3 nucleotides: TGTGCCAGCAGCTTAAGGCCCCGACAGGATACGAACACTGAAGCTTTCTTT.

This chain uses TRBV29-1 with TRBJ2-1; D gene unclear. CDR1 and CDR2 from the germline V gene are SQVTM and ANQGSEA. The CDR3 sequence is 13 residues long. V was pared by 1 base and J by 4 bases, with 8 bases between. CDR3 amino acids: CSVEGVGYNEQFF. CDR3 sequence (DNA): TGCAGCGTTGAAGGCGTCGGGTACAATGAGCAGTTCTTC.

The chain's CDR3 is CASSLAREGGYTF. The CDR3 DNA reads as TGTGCCAGCAGCTTAGCGAGGGAGGGCGGCTACACCTTC. The chain is built from TRBV7-2 and TRBJ1-2; D is unclear. The germline V gene has CDR1 SGHTA and CDR2 FQGNSA. The CDR3 has 13 residues. V shed 0 bases and J shed 8 bases, with 10 bases lying between them.

The chain couples TRBV5-1 to TRBJ1-2, with TRBD1 as a possible D gene (5 bases). The CDR3 spans 14 residues. Germline CDR1 and CDR2: SGHRS and YFSETQ. V was shortened by 0 bases and J by 7 bases, with 13 bases between the two germline ends. The CDR3 reads CASSLDGAGGGYTF. CDR3 sequence (DNA): TGCGCCAGCAGCTTGGATGGGGCCGGGGGTGGCTACACCTTC.

This clone was seen a few times. The chain is built from TRBV5-1 and TRBJ1-1, with D hard to call. Germline assignment: CDR1 SGHRS and CDR2 YFSETQ. The CDR3 sequence is 13 residues long. Trimming removed 4 bases at V and 8 bases at J, with 15 bases between. Written as DNA, the CDR3 is TGCGCCAGCAGCAGGAATTCCCCCAGGGAAGCTTTCTTT. Translation gives CASSRNSPREAFF.

This clone was seen just once. The V and J genes are TRBV2 and TRBJ1-4; 9 nucleotides align to TRBD1. The CDR3 loop spans 16 amino acids. Germline trimming cut 6 bases from V and 8 bases from J; bases unmatched to any gene: 13. The germline gives CDR1 SNHLY, CDR2 FYNNEI. CDR3 sequence reads: CASSASNRGLGEKLFF. CDR3 sequence (DNA): TGTGCCAGCAGCGCCAGTAACAGGGGGCTTGGAGAAAAACTGTTTTTT.

The chain recombines TRBV11-3 with TRBJ2-1, with D maybe TRBD2 (7 bases). The V and J ends lost 5 bases and 7 bases respectively, with 15 bases between them. The V gene's germline CDR1 is SGHNT and CDR2 YENEEA. The CDR3 loop spans 14 amino acids. The CDR3 coding sequence is TGTGCCAGCAGCAAAGGGGGGGGAAATAATGAGCAGTTCTTC. Protein sequence: CASSKGGGNNEQFF.

The V and J genes are TRBV4-3 and TRBJ1-1, with a possible D match to TRBD1 (6 bases). Trimming removed 4 bases at V and 1 base at J, with 16 bases between. Germline values: CDR1 LGHNA, CDR2 YSLEER. The CDR3 length is 16 residues. In nucleotides, the CDR3 is TGCGCCAGCAGCCCTTCTCCGGGACACCAGAACACTGAAGCTTTCTTT. This encodes CASSPSPGHQNTEAFF.

This chain joins TRBV30 and TRBJ1-6; the match to TRBD1 covers 7 bases. V shed 5 bases and J 6 bases; nucleotides not matched to a gene: 1. The germline V gene has CDR1 GTSNPN and CDR2 SVGIG (reference sequence). This CDR3 has 12 residues. For the CDR3, the DNA is TGTGCCTGGGACAGGGCTAATTCACCCCTCCACTTT. Its protein is CAWDRANSPLHF.

The rearrangement uses TRBV5-1 and TRBJ1-2, with D possibly matching TRBD1 (6 bases). The CDR3 length is 15 residues. CDR1 is SGHRS, CDR2 YFSETQ, per germline. V was trimmed by 1 base and J by 2 bases, leaving 12 bases between them. DNA for the CDR3: TGCGCCAGCAGCTTGTCACAGGGTACGAACTATGGCTACACCTTC. It translates to CASSLSQGTNYGYTF.

The V and J genes are TRBV9 and TRBJ2-4; perhaps TRBD1 as D (5 bases). This CDR3 contains 14 residues. Trimming left V 2 bases short and J 0 bases short, with 6 bases between. Looked up from germline, CDR1 is SGDLS and CDR2 is YYNGEE. The CDR3 loop is CASSVGLAKNIQYF. The CDR3 DNA is TGTGCCAGCAGCGTGGGGCTAGCCAAAAACATTCAGTACTTC.

The rearrangement uses TRBV24-1 and TRBJ2-3; D perhaps matches TRBD2 (6 bases). Germline V gene data show CDR1 as KGHDR and CDR2 as SFDVKD. The germline V and J ends were trimmed by 5 bases and 1 base, with 15 bases remaining between them. This CDR3 comprises 16 residues. In DNA, the CDR3 is TGTGCCACCAGTGGGGCTGGGGGAGGCCGCACAGATACGCAGTATTTT. Its translation is CATSGAGGGRTDTQYF.

The chain couples TRBV5-5 to TRBJ1-5; D gene uncertain. V shed 3 bases and J shed 11 bases, with 12 bases lying between them. Germline loops: CDR1 SGHKS, CDR2 YYEKEE (reference sequence). The CDR3 runs 12 residues. DNA for the CDR3: TGTGCCAGCAGCTCCCTCGACGGGGCCCAGCATTTT. Its protein product is CASSSLDGAQHF.

CDR3 DNA sequence: TGTGCCAGCAGCGTCAGACAGGGGAATTCACCCCTCCACTTT. It codes for CASSVRQGNSPLHF. V is TRBV9 and J is TRBJ1-6, with 8 bases matching TRBD1. V was clipped by 2 bases and J by 7 bases; unmatched bases: 2. CDR3 length: 14 amino acids. In germline, CDR1 is SGDLS, CDR2 YYNGEE.

The chain joins TRBV2 to TRBJ1-5; D gene unclear. The CDR3 is 13 residues long. V shed 4 bases and J shed 3 bases, with 7 bases lying between them. Germline CDR1 is SNHLY and CDR2 is FYNNEI. The CDR3 DNA follows: TGTGCCAGCAGTGTTAGCCTCAATCAGCCCCAGCATTTT. Its translation is CASSVSLNQPQHF.

The chain employs TRBV5-1 and TRBJ2-1, with 10 nucleotides matching TRBD1. The J segment lost 7 bases and the V segment lost 0 bases, leaving 7 bases of the junction unmatched. The V gene's germline CDR1 is SGHRS and CDR2 YFSETQ. The CDR3 is 16 residues long. Here the CDR3 reads CASSLVGTGVRNEQFF. CDR3 bases: TGCGCCAGCAGCTTGGTCGGGACAGGGGTAAGGAATGAGCAGTTCTTC.

This clone has a single count. The chain employs TRBV6-6 and TRBJ1-6; 8 positions match TRBD1. The length of the CDR3 is 16 residues. Germline CDR1 reads MNHNY; CDR2 reads SVGAGI (reference sequence). Germline trimming cut 2 bases from V and 5 bases from J; bases unmatched to any gene: 5. Written as DNA, the CDR3 is TGTGCCAGCAGTTACGTTGCGACAGGGGATAATTCACCCCTCCACTTT. It codes for CASSYVATGDNSPLHF.

The chain carries TRBV6-4 and TRBJ2-2; D gene uncertain. Germline V gene lookup returns CDR1 MRHNA and CDR2 SNTAGT. Trimming shortened V by 3 bases and J by 4 bases, and 6 bases separated the two germline ends. The CDR3 is 13 residues long. Here the CDR3 DNA reads TGTGCCAGCAGTGAACTACCCACCGGGGAGCTGTTTTTT. As protein: CASSELPTGELFF.

This chain links TRBV29-1 with TRBJ2-3; maybe TRBD2 (6 bases). This CDR3 contains 16 residues. The germline gives CDR1 SQVTM, CDR2 ANQGSEA. Trimming took off 2 bases at V and 0 bases at J, with 15 bases between the two ends. CDR3 loop: CSVETALAESTDTQYF. The CDR3 nucleotides read TGCAGCGTTGAAACGGCCTTAGCGGAAAGCACAGATACGCAGTATTTT.

The chain links TRBV6-7 to TRBJ1-3; a possible D gene is TRBD1 (5 bases). TRBV6-7 is treated as an ORF (open reading frame) with a function not yet certain. The CDR3 contains 14 residues. V was pared by 6 bases and J by 1 base, with 10 bases between. The CDR3 reads CASRTGTSGNTIYF. The CDR3 coding sequence is TGTGCCAGCAGAACAGGAACATCTGGAAACACCATATATTTT.

The chain couples TRBV5-6 to TRBJ1-5; the match to TRBD1 covers 7 bases. The CDR3 runs 14 residues. The J segment lost 5 bases and the V segment lost 2 bases, leaving 4 bases of the junction unmatched. From germline, CDR1 is SGHDT and CDR2 YYEEEE. For the CDR3, the DNA is TGTGCCAGCAGCTTAGGGGGCGAGGATCAGCCCCAGCATTTT. Amino acid sequence: CASSLGGEDQPQHF.

V is TRBV2 and J is TRBJ1-1; 7 bases agree with TRBD1. CDR1 and CDR2 (germline): SNHLY, FYNNEI. There are 11 residues in the CDR3. Losses at the gene ends were 5 bases for V and 8 bases for J; bases not matched to a gene: 2. This chain's CDR3 is CASSRGREAFF. Written as DNA, the CDR3 is TGTGCCAGCAGTAGGGGGCGGGAAGCTTTCTTT.

The CDR3 region has the DNA TGTGCCAGCAGTCTAGGACTACTCCCTTACGAGCAGTACTTC. Translation gives CASSLGLLPYEQYF. The V call is TRBV28, the J call TRBJ2-7; D perhaps matches TRBD2 (6 bases). This CDR3 has 14 amino acids. The germline gives CDR1 MDHEN, CDR2 SYDVKM. Trimming took off 5 bases at V and 4 bases at J, with 15 bases between the two ends.

CDR3 nucleotides: TGTGCCAGCAGCTTAGCGGGAGGAGGGAGAGAGCAGTACTTC. Encoded protein: CASSLAGGGREQYF. The chain carries TRBV7-2 and TRBJ2-7; the D gene is possibly TRBD2 (6 bases). This CDR3 spans 14 amino acids. Trimming stripped 0 bases from V and 7 bases from J, with 13 bases between. Looked up from germline, CDR1 is SGHTA and CDR2 is FQGNSA.

The chain joins TRBV7-2 to TRBJ1-2; maybe TRBD1 (6 bases). CDR3 length: 17 residues. Germline CDR1 reads SGHTA; CDR2 reads FQGNSA. Trimming stripped 2 bases from V and 4 bases from J, with 20 bases between. The CDR3 DNA reads TGTGCCAGCAGCTTACGCCAAGGGGGGGAAAGGGTCTATGGCTACACCTTC. Its protein product is CASSLRQGGERVYGYTF.

V usage is TRBV3-1 (or the pseudogene TRBV3-2) and J usage is TRBJ2-7; 10 bases fit TRBD1. The V gene end was trimmed by 2 bases and the J gene end by 2 bases; junction bases not matched to a gene: 3. In germline, CDR1 is LGHDT, CDR2 YNNKEL (reference sequence). There are 15 residues in the CDR3. CDR3 coding DNA: TGTGCCAGCAGCCAAACAGGACAGGGGGCCTACGAGCAGTACTTC. Translated: CASSQTGQGAYEQYF.

This clone was seen a handful of times. The chain employs TRBV7-9 and TRBJ2-2; 8 bases fit TRBD2. CDR1 and CDR2 from the germline V gene are SEHNR and FQNEAQ (reference sequence). Losses at the gene ends were 6 bases for V and 6 bases for J; bases not matched to a gene: 12. This CDR3 region has 16 residues. The CDR3 DNA follows: TGTGCCAGCAGTCCTAAAGGACTAGCAAGGGCCGGGGAGCTGTTTTTT. Encoded protein: CASSPKGLARAGELFF.